This entry lists 6 T cell receptor beta chains sequenced from one sample in a study of shared clonotypes between healthy human individuals. The repertoire was sequenced with immunoSEQ multiplex PCR; TCRdb's copy has only in-frame clones and lacks some. The repertoire holds about 670,000 clones, with around 72% as singletons. The sequencing sample was made of memory CD4+ T cells sorted from blood. Indicated subset: CD45RA-negative fraction. The receptors come from a woman in her twenties or thirties in good health.

This chain connects TRBV29-1 to TRBJ2-4; D is possibly TRBD2 (6 bases). The CDR3 has 14 amino acids. V lost 3 bases and J 2 bases, leaving 11 bases between the germline ends. CDR1 and CDR2 (germline): SQVTM, ANQGSEA. The CDR3 here is CSVEGGGTKNIQYF. CDR3 DNA sequence: TGCAGCGTTGAGGGGGGAGGCACCAAAAACATTCAGTACTTC.

In the case of this clone: Since a far larger clone is one base different, this is likely a read error. The rearrangement links TRBV10-3 to TRBJ2-3; D remains unclear. CDR1 is ENHRY, CDR2 SYGVKD, per germline. CDR3 length: 12 amino acids. This chain's CDR3 is CASSYGPDTQYF. The CDR3 DNA reads as TGTGCCAGCAGTTACGGACCAGATACGCAGTATTTT.

The chain has TRBV7-2 and TRBJ2-7, with 8 bases aligning to TRBD2. Germline CDR1 and CDR2: SGHTA and FQGNSA. The J segment lost 0 bases and the V segment lost 5 bases, leaving 9 bases of the junction unmatched. The CDR3 runs to 16 residues. DNA of the CDR3: TGTGCCAGCAGCCCGTGGACTAGCAAAAACTCCTACGAGCAGTACTTC. This codes for CASSPWTSKNSYEQYF.

The chain carries TRBV15 and TRBJ2-7, with 12 bases matching TRBD2. V shed 8 bases and J 2 bases; nucleotides not matched to a gene: 7. The CDR3 spans 15 residues. CDR1 and CDR2 from the germline V gene are LNHNV and YYDKDF (reference sequence). The CDR3 reads CATRSTSGSTYEQYF. DNA for the CDR3: TGTGCCACCCGCTCGACTAGCGGGAGTACCTACGAGCAGTACTTC.

This rearrangement joins TRBV11-3 to TRBJ2-1; D remains ambiguous. Germline CDR1 SGHNT, CDR2 YENEEA. With 0 bases removed from V and 2 bases from J, the gap between germline ends came to 11 bases. The CDR3 is 16 amino acids. CDR3: CASSLEWDPAYNEQFF. The CDR3 region has the DNA TGTGCCAGCAGCTTAGAGTGGGATCCCGCCTACAATGAGCAGTTCTTC. Full variable domain (rest looked up from reference TRBV11-3 and TRBJ2-1): EAGVVQSPRYKIIEKKQPVAFWCNPISGHNTLYWYLQNLGQGPELLIRYENEEAVDDSQLPKDRFSAERLKGVDSTLKIQPAELGDSAVYLCASSLEWDPAYNEQFFGPGTRLTVL.

This clone has just a few counts. This chain joins TRBV7-8 and TRBJ1-5; TRBD1 might be the D (5 bases). Germline assignment: CDR1 SGHVS and CDR2 FQNEAQ. Between the trimmed V and J ends, which lost 5 bases and 7 bases, there was a span of 12 bases. The CDR3 is 13 amino acids. The CDR3 region has the DNA TGTGCCAGCAGCATACGGCAGGGACAGCCCCAGCATTTT. Translating it yields CASSIRQGQPQHF.